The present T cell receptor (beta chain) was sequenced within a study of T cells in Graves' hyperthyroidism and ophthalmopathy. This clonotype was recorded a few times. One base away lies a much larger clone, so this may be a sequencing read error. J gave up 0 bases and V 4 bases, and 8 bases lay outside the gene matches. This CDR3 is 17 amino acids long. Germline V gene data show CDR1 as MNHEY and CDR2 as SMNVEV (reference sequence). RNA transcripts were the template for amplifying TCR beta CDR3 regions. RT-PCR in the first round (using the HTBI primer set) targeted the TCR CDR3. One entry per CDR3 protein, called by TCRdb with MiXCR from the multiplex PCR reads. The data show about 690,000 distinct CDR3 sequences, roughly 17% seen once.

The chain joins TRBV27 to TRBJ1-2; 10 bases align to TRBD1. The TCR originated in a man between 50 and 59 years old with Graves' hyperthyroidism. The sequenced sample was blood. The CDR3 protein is CASSSTTGQGANYGYTF. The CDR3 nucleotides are TGTGCCAGCAGTTCTACCACAGGACAGGGGGCTAACTATGGCTACACCTTC.